Given below is one T cell receptor beta chain in context. The CDR3 consists of 13 residues. Looked up from germline, CDR1 is MNHEY and CDR2 is SVGEGT. The germline V and J ends were trimmed by 2 bases and 4 bases, with 6 bases remaining between them. Original analysis: Counts of nucleated cells, estimated from reference gene primer amplification, were obtained. The data were produced by immunoSEQ multiplex PCR, yet TCRdb's version contains in-frame clones alone and is incomplete. Clonal size and the V and J genes are those of that table, whereas D and trimming came from the DNA. The sample has 200,000 to 300,000 clones, approximately 86% seen once. The data stem from a study of blood T cell repertoires in COVID-19. Study in general: Spain, Italy and the United States supplied samples that represented acute and convalescent COVID-19. In each case, the material was cDNA or gDNA derived from T cells, B-cell-depleted T cells, or PBMCs.

This chain joins TRBV6-2 or TRBV6-3 and TRBJ2-1; no firm D call. The TCR was taken from a human donor in a cohort sampled during active COVID-19. Sequenced input: peripheral blood. The CDR3 region has the DNA TGTGCCAGCAGTTACCAGTCTTACAATGAGCAGTTCTTC. Residues: CASSYQSYNEQFF.